Detailed here is one T cell receptor beta chain. These data originate in a study of shared clonotypes between healthy human individuals. For the study at large: Those who served as donors were a couple of women and a few men between the ages of 18 and 49.

There were no recent acute infections or vaccinations among the donors, who were healthy HIV-negative adults. Deep-level running was used for the assay. The authors' processing: Filtering differed, since immunoSEQ gave only junction sequences and no quality scores. Here immunoSEQ multiplex PCR was the method, and the copy in TCRdb shows in-frame clones only, minus some. The D gene and trimming were derived from the DNA, and the V and J assignments and clone size from that table. Of 100,000 or so clones in the sample, around 43% were seen once. The material sequenced was PBMCs. The TCR originated in a middle-aged woman in good health. Some clones in this sample may be carry-over from other donors' samples.

CDR3 in DNA: TGTGCCAGCAGCACTCCTGGGGGGCGCGTATGGGAGCAGTACTTC. Its translation is CASSTPGGRVWEQYF. V and J are TRBV28 and TRBJ2-7; D could derive from TRBD1 or TRBD2 (6 bases each). Germline V CDR1 and CDR2: MDHEN, SYDVKM. The V and J ends lost 6 bases and 7 bases respectively, with 22 bases between them. The CDR3 is 15 residues long.